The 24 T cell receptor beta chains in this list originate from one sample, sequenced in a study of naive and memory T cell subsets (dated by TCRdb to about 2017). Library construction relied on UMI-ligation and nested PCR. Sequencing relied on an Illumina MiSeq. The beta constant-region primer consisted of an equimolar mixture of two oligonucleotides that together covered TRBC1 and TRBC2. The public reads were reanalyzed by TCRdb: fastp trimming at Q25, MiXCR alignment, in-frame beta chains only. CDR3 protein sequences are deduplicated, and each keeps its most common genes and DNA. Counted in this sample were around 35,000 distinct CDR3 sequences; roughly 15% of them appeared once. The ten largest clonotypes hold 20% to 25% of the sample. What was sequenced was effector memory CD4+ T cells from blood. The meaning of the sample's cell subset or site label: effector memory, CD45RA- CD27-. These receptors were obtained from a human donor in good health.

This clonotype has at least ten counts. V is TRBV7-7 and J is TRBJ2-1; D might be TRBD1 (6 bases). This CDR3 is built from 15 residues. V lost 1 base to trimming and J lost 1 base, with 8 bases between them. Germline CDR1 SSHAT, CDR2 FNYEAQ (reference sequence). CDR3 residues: CASSLGRGSYNEQFF. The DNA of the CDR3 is TGTGCCAGCAGCTTAGGCAGGGGATCCTACAATGAGCAGTTCTTC.

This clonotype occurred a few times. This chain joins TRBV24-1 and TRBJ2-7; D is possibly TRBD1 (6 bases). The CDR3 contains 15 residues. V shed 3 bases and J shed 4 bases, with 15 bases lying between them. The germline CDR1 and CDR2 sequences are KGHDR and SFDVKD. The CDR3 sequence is CATSDHRDPLYEQYF. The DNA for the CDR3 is TGTGCCACCAGTGATCACAGGGACCCTTTATACGAGCAGTACTTC.

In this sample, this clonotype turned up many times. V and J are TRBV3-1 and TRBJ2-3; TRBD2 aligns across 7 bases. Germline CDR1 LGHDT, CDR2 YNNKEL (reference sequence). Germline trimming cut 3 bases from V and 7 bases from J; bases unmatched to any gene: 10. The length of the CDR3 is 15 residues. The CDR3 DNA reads TGTGCCAGCAGCCAGACCCGCGGGAGAGGAAATACGCAGTATTTT. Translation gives CASSQTRGRGNTQYF.

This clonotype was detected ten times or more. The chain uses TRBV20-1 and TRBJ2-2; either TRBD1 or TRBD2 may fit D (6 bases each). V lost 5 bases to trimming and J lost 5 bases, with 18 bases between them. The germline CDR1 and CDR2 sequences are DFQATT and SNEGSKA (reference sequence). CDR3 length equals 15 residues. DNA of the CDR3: TGCAGTGCTCACCCCTCTGGGGGGCTGACCGGGGAGCTGTTTTTT. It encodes CSAHPSGGLTGELFF.

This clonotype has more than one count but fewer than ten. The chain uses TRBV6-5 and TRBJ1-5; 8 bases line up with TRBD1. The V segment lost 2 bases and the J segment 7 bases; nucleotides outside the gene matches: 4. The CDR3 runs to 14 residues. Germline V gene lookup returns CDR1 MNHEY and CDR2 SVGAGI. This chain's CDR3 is CASSYGQGGQPQHF. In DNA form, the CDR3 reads TGTGCCAGCAGTTACGGACAGGGAGGCCAGCCCCAGCATTTT.

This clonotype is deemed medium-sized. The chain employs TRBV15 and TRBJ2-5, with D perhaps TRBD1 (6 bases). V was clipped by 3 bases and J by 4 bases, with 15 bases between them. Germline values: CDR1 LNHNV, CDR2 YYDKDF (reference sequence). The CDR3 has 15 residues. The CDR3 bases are TGTGCCACCAGCAGTCGAACAGGGACCGGAGAGACCCAGTACTTC. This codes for CATSSRTGTGETQYF.

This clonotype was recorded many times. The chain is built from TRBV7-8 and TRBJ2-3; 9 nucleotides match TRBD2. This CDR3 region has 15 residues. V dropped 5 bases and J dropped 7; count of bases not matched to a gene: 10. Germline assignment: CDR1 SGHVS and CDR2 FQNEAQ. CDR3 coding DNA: TGTGCCAGCAGCCCTAGGCTTAGCGGGGGAAATACGCAGTATTTT. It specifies CASSPRLSGGNTQYF. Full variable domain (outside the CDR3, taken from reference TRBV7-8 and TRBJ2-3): GAGVSQSPRYKVAKRGQDVALRCDPISGHVSLFWYQQALGQGPEFLTYFQNEAQLDKSGLPSDRFFAERPEGSVSTLKIQRTQQEDSAVYLCASSPRLSGGNTQYFGPGTRLTVL.

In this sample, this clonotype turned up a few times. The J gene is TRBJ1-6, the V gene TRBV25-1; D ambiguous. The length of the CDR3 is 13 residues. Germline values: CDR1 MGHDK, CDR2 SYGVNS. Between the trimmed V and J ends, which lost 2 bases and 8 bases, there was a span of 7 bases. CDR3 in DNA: TGTGCCAGCAGTGAAACCCGGGATTCACCCCTCCACTTT. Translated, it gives CASSETRDSPLHF.

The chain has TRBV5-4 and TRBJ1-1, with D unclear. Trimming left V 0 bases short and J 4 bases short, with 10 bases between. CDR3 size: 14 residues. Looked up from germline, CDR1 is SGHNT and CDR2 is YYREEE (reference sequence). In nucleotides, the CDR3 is TGTGCCAGCAGCTTGGATCAGGACGGCACTGAAGCTTTCTTT. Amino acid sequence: CASSLDQDGTEAFF.

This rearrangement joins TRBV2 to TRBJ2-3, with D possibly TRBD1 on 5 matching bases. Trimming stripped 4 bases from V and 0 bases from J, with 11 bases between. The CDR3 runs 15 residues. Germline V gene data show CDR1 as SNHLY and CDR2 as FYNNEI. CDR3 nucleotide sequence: TGTGCCAGCAGTGCGGCGACAGTGAGCACAGATACGCAGTATTTT. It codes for CASSAATVSTDTQYF.

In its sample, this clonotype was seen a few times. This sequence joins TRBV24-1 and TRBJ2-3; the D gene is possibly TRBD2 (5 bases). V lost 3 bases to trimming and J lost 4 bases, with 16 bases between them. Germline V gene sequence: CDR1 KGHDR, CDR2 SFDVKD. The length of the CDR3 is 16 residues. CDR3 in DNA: TGTGCCACCAGTGATCCGGGAACCAAGTGGGCAGATACGCAGTATTTT. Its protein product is CATSDPGTKWADTQYF.

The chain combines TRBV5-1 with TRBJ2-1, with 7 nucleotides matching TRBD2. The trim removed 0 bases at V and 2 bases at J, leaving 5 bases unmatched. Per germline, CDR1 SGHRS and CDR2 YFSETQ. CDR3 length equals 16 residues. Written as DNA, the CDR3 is TGCGCCAGCAGCTTGGGCGGGAGCGGCGCCTACAATGAGCAGTTCTTC. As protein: CASSLGGSGAYNEQFF.

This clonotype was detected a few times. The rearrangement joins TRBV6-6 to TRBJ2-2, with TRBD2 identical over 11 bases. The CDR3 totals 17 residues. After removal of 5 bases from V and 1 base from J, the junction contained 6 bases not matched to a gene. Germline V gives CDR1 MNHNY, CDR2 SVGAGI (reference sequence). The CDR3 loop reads CASSPLTSGMNTGELFF. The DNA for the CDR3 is TGTGCCAGCAGTCCCCTGACTAGCGGGATGAACACCGGGGAGCTGTTTTTT.

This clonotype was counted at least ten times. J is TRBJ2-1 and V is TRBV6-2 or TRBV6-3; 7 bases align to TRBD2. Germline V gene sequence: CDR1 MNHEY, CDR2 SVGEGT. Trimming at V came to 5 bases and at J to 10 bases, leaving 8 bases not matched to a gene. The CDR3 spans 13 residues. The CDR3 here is CASSPHGGEEQFF. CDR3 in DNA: TGTGCCAGCAGTCCGCATGGGGGGGAGGAGCAGTTCTTC.

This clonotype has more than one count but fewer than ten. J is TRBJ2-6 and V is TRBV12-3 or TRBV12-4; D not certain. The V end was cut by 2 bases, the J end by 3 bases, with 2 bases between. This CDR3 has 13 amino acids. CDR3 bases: TGTGCCAGCAGTTTATATGGGGCCAACGTCCTGACTTTC. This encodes CASSLYGANVLTF.

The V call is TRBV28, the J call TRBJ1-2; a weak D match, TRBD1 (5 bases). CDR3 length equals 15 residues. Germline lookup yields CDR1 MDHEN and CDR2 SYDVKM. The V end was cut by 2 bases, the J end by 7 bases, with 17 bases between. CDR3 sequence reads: CASSLRTKRVVGYTF. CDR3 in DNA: TGTGCCAGCAGTTTAAGGACAAAGAGGGTTGTTGGCTACACCTTC.

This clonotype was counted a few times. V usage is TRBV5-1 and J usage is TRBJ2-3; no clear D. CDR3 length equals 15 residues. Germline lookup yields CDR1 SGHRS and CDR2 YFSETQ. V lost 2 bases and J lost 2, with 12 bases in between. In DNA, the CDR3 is TGCGCCAGCAGCTTAGGTAACATAGACACAGATACGCAGTATTTT. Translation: CASSLGNIDTDTQYF.

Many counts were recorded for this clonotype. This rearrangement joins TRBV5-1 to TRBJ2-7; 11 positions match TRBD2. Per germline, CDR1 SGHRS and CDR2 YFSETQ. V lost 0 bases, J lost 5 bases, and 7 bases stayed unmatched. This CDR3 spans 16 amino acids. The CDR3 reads CASSLALSSGRNEQYF. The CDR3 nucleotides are TGCGCCAGCAGCTTGGCCTTATCTAGCGGGAGGAACGAGCAGTACTTC.

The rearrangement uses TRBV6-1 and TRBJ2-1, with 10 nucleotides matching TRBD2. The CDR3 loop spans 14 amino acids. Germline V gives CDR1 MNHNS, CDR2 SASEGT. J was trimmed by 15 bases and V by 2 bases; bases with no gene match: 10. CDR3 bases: TGTGCCAGCAGTGAACGGATAGCGGGAGGAGAGTCGTTCTTC. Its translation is CASSERIAGGESFF.

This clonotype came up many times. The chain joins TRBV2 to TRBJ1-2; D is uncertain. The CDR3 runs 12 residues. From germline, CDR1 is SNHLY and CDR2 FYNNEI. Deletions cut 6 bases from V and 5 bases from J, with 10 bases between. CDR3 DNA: TGTGCCAGCAGCCCCACCCCTTATGGCTACACCTTC. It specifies CASSPTPYGYTF.

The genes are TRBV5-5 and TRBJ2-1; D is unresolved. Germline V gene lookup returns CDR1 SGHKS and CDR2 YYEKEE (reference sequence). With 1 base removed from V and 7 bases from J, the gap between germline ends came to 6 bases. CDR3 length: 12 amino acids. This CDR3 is CASSLSANEQFF. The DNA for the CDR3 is TGTGCCAGCAGCTTGAGTGCAAATGAGCAGTTCTTC. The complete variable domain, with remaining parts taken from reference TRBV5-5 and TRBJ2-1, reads DAGVTQSPTHLIKTRGQQVTLRCSPISGHKSVSWYQQVLGQGPQFIFQYYEKEERGRGNFPDRFSARQFPNYSSELNVNALLLGDSALYLCASSLSANEQFFGPGTRLTVL.

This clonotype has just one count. CDR3 sequence (DNA): TGTGCCAGCAGCTTAGACTTTTCAGAGACCCAGTACTTC. Encoded protein: CASSLDFSETQYF. The chain links TRBV7-2 to TRBJ2-5, with D uncertain. Germline V gene sequence: CDR1 SGHTA, CDR2 FQGNSA. Trimming stripped 1 base from V and 4 bases from J, with 7 bases between. The CDR3 contains 13 residues. Complete variable domain (other parts from reference TRBV7-2 and TRBJ2-5): GAGVSQSPSNKVTEKGKDVELRCDPISGHTALYWYRQSLGQGLEFLIYFQGNSAPDKSGLPSDRFSAERTGGSVSTLTIQRTQQEDSAVYLCASSLDFSETQYFGPGTRLLVL.

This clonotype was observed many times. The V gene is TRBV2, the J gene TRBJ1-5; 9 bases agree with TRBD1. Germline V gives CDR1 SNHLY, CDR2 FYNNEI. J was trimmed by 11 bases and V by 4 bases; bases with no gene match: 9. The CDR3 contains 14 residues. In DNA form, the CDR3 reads TGTGCCAGCAGTGGCCCGGGACAGGGTACGACCCAGCATTTT. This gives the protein CASSGPGQGTTQHF.

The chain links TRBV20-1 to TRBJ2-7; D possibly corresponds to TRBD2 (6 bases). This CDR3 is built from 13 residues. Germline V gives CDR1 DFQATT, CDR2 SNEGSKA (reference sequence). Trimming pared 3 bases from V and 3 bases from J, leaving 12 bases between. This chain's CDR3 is CSARSPEGYEQYF. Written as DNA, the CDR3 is TGCAGTGCTAGGTCACCGGAGGGCTACGAGCAGTACTTC.